The text below deals with one T cell receptor beta chain. The antigen is unknown. Blood CD4+ CD25-low CD127-high conventional T cells supplied the genomic DNA template. These data come from a study of regulatory and conventional T cells in RAG deficiency. Notes on the study in general: Omenn patients showed >80% Treg-Tconv overlap and shorter CDR3 lengths.

The CDR3 is 15 residues long. Germline lookup yields CDR1 SGHAT and CDR2 FQNNGV. Some clones are missing from TCRdb's copy, which holds only in-frame ones; the method was immunoSEQ multiplex PCR. The sample consists of more than 40,000 clones, around 89% of them appearing once. These data were likewise used in another study, on regulatory T cells. From that second work: The primer mix had 52 TRBV and 13 TRBJ primers. Skewed V and J usage and few unique V-J pairs marked patient repertoires, most in Tregs.

Sequenced: CD4+ effector T cells sorted from blood. The gene calls are TRBV11-2 and TRBJ2-5, with 10 bases that match TRBD1. The J call may not be correct, given that the DNA end is closer to TRBJ2-7. This TCR came from a human donor in good health. The CDR3: CASTSTDRGRYEQYF. Here the CDR3 DNA reads TGTGCCAGCACCTCAACCGACAGGGGGCGGTACGAGCAGTACTTC.